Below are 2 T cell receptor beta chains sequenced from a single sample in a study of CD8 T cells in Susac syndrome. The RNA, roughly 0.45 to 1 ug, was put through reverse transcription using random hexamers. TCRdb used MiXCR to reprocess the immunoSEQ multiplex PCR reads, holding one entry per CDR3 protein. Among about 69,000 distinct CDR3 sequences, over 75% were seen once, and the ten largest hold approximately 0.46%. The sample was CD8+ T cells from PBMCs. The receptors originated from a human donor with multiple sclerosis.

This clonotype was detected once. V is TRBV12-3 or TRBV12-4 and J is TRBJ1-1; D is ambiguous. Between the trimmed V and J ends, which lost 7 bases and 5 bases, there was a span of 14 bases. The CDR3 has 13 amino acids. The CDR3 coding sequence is TGTGCCAGCACCACCCCCGGGGAAACTGAAGCTTTCTTT. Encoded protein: CASTTPGETEAFF.

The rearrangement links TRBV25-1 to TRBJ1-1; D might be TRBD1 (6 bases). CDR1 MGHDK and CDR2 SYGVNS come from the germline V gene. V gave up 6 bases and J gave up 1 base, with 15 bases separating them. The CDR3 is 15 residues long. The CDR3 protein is CASSEGVKGNTEAFF. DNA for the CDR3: TGTGCCAGCAGCGAGGGGGTGAAGGGGAACACTGAAGCTTTCTTT.